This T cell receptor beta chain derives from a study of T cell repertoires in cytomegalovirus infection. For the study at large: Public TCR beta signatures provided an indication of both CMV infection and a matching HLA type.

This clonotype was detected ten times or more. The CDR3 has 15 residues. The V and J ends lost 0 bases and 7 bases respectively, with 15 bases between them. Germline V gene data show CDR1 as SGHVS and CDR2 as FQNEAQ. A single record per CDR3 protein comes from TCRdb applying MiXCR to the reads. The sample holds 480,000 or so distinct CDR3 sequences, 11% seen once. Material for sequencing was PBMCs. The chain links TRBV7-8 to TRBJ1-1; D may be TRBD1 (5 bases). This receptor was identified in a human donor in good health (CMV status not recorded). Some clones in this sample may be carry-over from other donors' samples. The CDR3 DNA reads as TGTGCCAGCAGCTTAGCACCCGACAGCGTGAGTGAAGCTTTCTTT. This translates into CASSLAPDSVSEAFF.